This entry is about one T cell receptor (beta chain). The sample belongs to a study of CD8 T cells in Susac syndrome. RNA, at about 0.45 to 1 ug, was reverse transcribed with random hexamers. TCRdb re-analysed the immunoSEQ multiplex PCR reads in MiXCR, keeping a single row per CDR3 protein. Among about 150,000 distinct CDR3 sequences listed, around 95% were seen once. Germline trimming cut 4 bases from V and 5 bases from J; bases unmatched to any gene: 7. Germline CDR1 LGHNA, CDR2 YNFKEQ. The CDR3 has 14 residues. Sequencing of TCR beta, carried out with a high-throughput approach, was applied to CD8+ and CD4+ T cells from the blood.

The gene calls are TRBV4-2 and TRBJ2-7, with 8 bases lining up with TRBD1. Material: CD8+ T cells from PBMCs. The clonotype comes from a human donor with multiple sclerosis. CDR3 region: CASSPQGVGNEQYF. The CDR3, as DNA: TGTGCCAGCAGCCCACAGGGGGTTGGGAACGAGCAGTACTTC.